The rows below give T cell receptor beta chains drawn from one sample of a study of prognosis after radiotherapy for stage I lung cancer. TCRdb itself ran the multiplex PCR reads through MiXCR, one entry per CDR3 protein. The sample contains about 15,000 distinct CDR3 sequences, 17% of which appear only once. The material was PBMCs, obtained before or after stereotactic body radiation therapy (not recorded which). The origin of the receptors is a donor over 45 with non-small cell lung cancer. CDR3s include the opening cysteine and the closing phenylalanine or tryptophan. The D gene is left open where the match is weak. Rows give clone size only sometimes, using once, few, many, or a class for an expanded clone.

length: 12; V: TRBV20-1; D: TRBD1; J: TRBJ1-2; size: many; DNA: TGCAGTGCTTCCGGACAGGGTAGAGGCTACACCTTC; CDR3: CSASGQGRGYTF
length: 17; V: TRBV7-6; D: .; J: TRBJ2-2; size: .; DNA: TGTGCCAGCAGCTTATGGGTAGCCAGTTCGAACACCGGGGAGCTGTTTTTT; CDR3: CASSLWVASSNTGELFF
length: 15; V: TRBV7-9; D: TRBD1; J: TRBJ2-5; size: many; DNA: TGTGCCAGCAGCTTAACAGGGGGAGCCTCAGAGACCCAGTACTTC; CDR3: CASSLTGGASETQYF
length: 13; V: TRBV7-8; D: TRBD2; J: TRBJ2-7; size: many; DNA: TGTGCCAGCCGTACTAGCGCCAACTACGAGCAGTACTTC; CDR3: CASRTSANYEQYF
length: 14; V: TRBV18; D: .; J: TRBJ2-1; size: many; DNA: TGTGCCAGCTCACCACTCGGGAGTGGGAATGAGCAGTTCTTC; CDR3: CASSPLGSGNEQFF
length: 15; V: TRBV5-1; D: TRBD1; J: TRBJ2-1; size: many; DNA: TGCGCCAGCTTGCCCGGGACAGGCCCCTACAATGAGCAGTTCTTC; CDR3: CASLPGTGPYNEQFF
length: 13; V: TRBV5-4; D: .; J: TRBJ1-4; size: many; DNA: TGTGCCAGCGTGGACAGACCCAATGAAAAACTGTTTTTT; CDR3: CASVDRPNEKLFF
length: 12; V: TRBV6-1; D: .; J: TRBJ1-6; size: many; DNA: TGTGCCACCCGGGACCGGAATTCACCCCTCCACTTT; CDR3: CATRDRNSPLHF
length: 15; V: TRBV19; D: TRBD2; J: TRBJ2-3; size: many; DNA: TGTGCCAGTAGTATGGGACTAGCGGTCACAGATACGCAGTATTTT; CDR3: CASSMGLAVTDTQYF
length: 15; V: TRBV5-5; D: .; J: TRBJ2-3; size: many; DNA: TGTGCCAGCTCCCGATTGCCAACAGGCACAGATACGCAGTATTTT; CDR3: CASSRLPTGTDTQYF
length: 12; V: TRBV25-1; D: .; J: TRBJ2-1; size: many; DNA: TGTGCCAGCAGGGCGGGTTGGAATGAGCAGTTCTTC; CDR3: CASRAGWNEQFF
length: 15; V: TRBV25-1; D: TRBD2; J: TRBJ2-1; size: many; DNA: TGTGCCAGCGGATCTAGCGGGACGGCCTACAATGAGCAGTTCTTC; CDR3: CASGSSGTAYNEQFF
length: 13; V: TRBV27; D: TRBD1; J: TRBJ1-1; size: many; DNA: TGTGCCAGCAGTTTATCCGGGACAGGGCGAGCTTTCTTT; CDR3: CASSLSGTGRAFF
length: 12; V: TRBV12-5; D: .; J: TRBJ2-2; size: many; DNA: TGTGCTAGTCTCAAGGGGGCCGGGGAGCTGTTTTTT; CDR3: CASLKGAGELFF
length: 18; V: TRBV6-7; D: .; J: TRBJ1-5; size: many; DNA: TGTGCCAGAGCTATAAACAGGACAGCCAATTATAGCAATCAGCCCCAGCATTTT; CDR3: CARAINRTANYSNQPQHF
length: 13; V: TRBV30; D: .; J: TRBJ2-7; size: many; DNA: TGTGCCTGGAGTGCGCCGGAGAGACTCGAGCAGTACTTC; CDR3: CAWSAPERLEQYF
length: 16; V: TRBV20-1; D: TRBD2; J: TRBJ2-1; size: many; DNA: TGCAGTGCTCCCGAGCAGCCTAGCGGAGACTACAATGAGCAGTTCTTC; CDR3: CSAPEQPSGDYNEQFF
length: 12; V: TRBV6-1; D: .; J: TRBJ2-3; size: many; DNA: TGTGCCAGCAGTGACCGGGTTTATACGCAGTATTTT; CDR3: CASSDRVYTQYF
length: 20; V: TRBV24-1; D: TRBD2; J: TRBJ2-1; size: .; DNA: TGTGCCACCAGCAGTTACTTTGAGACTAGCGGGGTCAGCTACTACAATGAGCAGTTCTTC; CDR3: CATSSYFETSGVSYYNEQFF
length: 18; V: TRBV10-3; D: TRBD2; J: TRBJ2-3; size: many; DNA: TGTGCCATCAGTGAGTCCTCCCGACTAGCGGGGGTGCCAGATACGCAGTATTTT; CDR3: CAISESSRLAGVPDTQYF
length: 14; V: TRBV10-3; D: .; J: TRBJ1-1; size: many; DNA: TGTGCCATCAGTGGTTACCCAGGGGTCACTGAAGCTTTCTTT; CDR3: CAISGYPGVTEAFF
length: 14; V: TRBV28; D: .; J: TRBJ2-7; size: once; DNA: TGTGCCAGCAGTAGGCCAGAGGGTCCCTACGAGCAGTACTTC; CDR3: CASSRPEGPYEQYF